This entry lists 8 T cell receptor beta chains sequenced from one sample in a study of T cells in Graves' hyperthyroidism and ophthalmopathy. Amplification of TCR beta CDR3 regions was performed using RNA transcripts as template. HTBI primers were employed in a first-round RT-PCR of the TCR CDR3. TCRdb reanalysed the multiplex PCR reads using MiXCR and keeps one entry per CDR3 protein. Here the sample spans some 460,000 distinct CDR3 sequences, around 14% being singletons. Sequencing was carried out using blood. The source is a woman younger than 30 with Graves' hyperthyroidism.

The table lists this clonotype with many counts. V and J are TRBV20-1 and TRBJ1-5, with D possibly TRBD1 on 5 matching bases. The CDR3 loop spans 13 amino acids. V lost 7 bases and J 0 bases, leaving 10 bases between the germline ends. Germline assignment: CDR1 DFQATT and CDR2 SNEGSKA (reference sequence). CDR3 coding DNA: TGCAGTGGCGGGGGAAATAGCAATCAGCCCCAGCATTTT. Its protein is CSGGGNSNQPQHF.

The chain uses TRBV11-3 and TRBJ2-3; D is possibly TRBD1 or TRBD2 (6 bases each). CDR1 and CDR2 from the germline V gene are SGHNT and YENEEA. The V end was cut by 4 bases, the J end by 5 bases, with 13 bases between. CDR3 length: 14 amino acids. CDR3 DNA: TGTGCCAGCAGCTATGGGGGGCCAGGAGATACGCAGTATTTT. This gives the protein CASSYGGPGDTQYF. Looking up the rest from reference TRBV11-3 and TRBJ2-3 gives the full variable domain: EAGVVQSPRYKIIEKKQPVAFWCNPISGHNTLYWYLQNLGQGPELLIRYENEEAVDDSQLPKDRFSAERLKGVDSTLKIQPAELGDSAVYLCASSYGGPGDTQYFGPGTRLTVL.

At least ten counts were recorded for this clonotype. The chain joins TRBV6-1 to TRBJ2-5; 7 bases line up with TRBD2. The ends lost 6 bases at V and 5 bases at J; junction bases unmatched: 15. The CDR3 totals 16 residues. The germline V gene encodes CDR1 MNHNS and CDR2 SASEGT. The CDR3: CASSVSLGTGRETQYF. The CDR3 DNA sequence: TGTGCCAGCAGCGTCTCCCTCGGGACCGGGAGGGAGACCCAGTACTTC.

Comment on this clonotype: Because it lacks the conserved phenylalanine or tryptophan at the end, this CDR3 is likely a read error. V gene TRBV6-1 combines with J gene TRBJ2-2, with D possibly being TRBD2 (6 bases). CDR1 is MNHNS and CDR2 is SASEGT in the germline V gene. This CDR3 has 14 amino acids. V shed 10 bases and J shed 2 bases, with 14 bases lying between them. The CDR3 DNA sequence: TGTGCCACCAGGAGGGCGGACAACACCGGGGAGCTGTTTCTT. This sequence encodes CATRRADNTGELFL.

The CDR3 nucleotides are TGCAGTGCTAGAGATTCAGCAGGGGTCTCGGATGAGCAGTTCTTC. It codes for CSARDSAGVSDEQFF. This rearrangement joins TRBV20-1 to TRBJ2-1, with TRBD1 as a possible D gene (6 bases). The CDR3 spans 15 residues. Per the germline V gene, CDR1 is DFQATT and CDR2 is SNEGSKA (reference sequence). The V end was cut by 0 bases, the J end by 8 bases, with 17 bases between.

This clonotype was found many times. V is TRBV20-1 and J is TRBJ1-3; TRBD1 matches at 7 bases. Germline V gives CDR1 DFQATT, CDR2 SNEGSKA (reference sequence). The CDR3 is 14 amino acids. Trimming removed 0 bases from V and 7 bases from J; junction bases left unmatched: 6. The CDR3 nucleotides read TGCAGTGCTAGAGATCGACAGGGACGGAACACCATATATTTT. Its protein is CSARDRQGRNTIYF.

In its sample, this clonotype was seen once. The V gene is TRBV5-1, the J gene TRBJ1-4; unclear D gene. V lost 3 bases and J 0 bases, leaving 21 bases between the germline ends. The CDR3 loop spans 19 amino acids. The germline gives CDR1 SGHRS, CDR2 YFSETQ. CDR3 DNA: TGCGCCAGCAGCTCCACCCTGCGGGCAGAGTCCACAACTAATGAAAAACTGTTTTTT. It translates to CASSSTLRAESTTNEKLFF.

This clonotype was counted many times. The chain employs TRBV29-1 and TRBJ2-7, with D perhaps TRBD1 (5 bases). Trimming shortened V by 4 bases and J by 3 bases, and 22 bases separated the two germline ends. The CDR3 runs to 16 residues. Germline CDR1 reads SQVTM; CDR2 reads ANQGSEA. CDR3 residues: CSVGSVKGEQLYEQYF. The CDR3 bases are TGCAGCGTTGGGTCCGTTAAAGGGGAACAACTCTACGAGCAGTACTTC.